A selection of T cell receptor beta chains follows, all from one sample in a study of graft-versus-host responses after intestinal transplantation. The repertoire was sequenced with immunoSEQ multiplex PCR; TCRdb's copy has only in-frame clones and lacks some. The sample includes 15,000 to 20,000 clones, approximately 39% of them seen just once. The specimen was alloreactive CD4+ T cells from a mixed lymphocyte reaction culture, collected before transplantation. All receptors derive from a human patient who was an organ donor for intestinal transplantation. Each CDR3 is given with its conserved first and last residue. A D gene is named only where the DNA matches it firmly. Where a row states a size, it is once, few, many or the class of an expanded clone; other rows omit it.

>NA|TRBV5-1|TRBJ2-3|once
CASSLAANTQYF
TGCGCCAGCAGCTTGGCAGCAAATACGCAGTATTTT
>NA|TRBV19|TRBJ1-1|NA
CATRGVEGTEAFF
TGTGCCACCAGAGGGGTAGAAGGCACTGAAGCTTTCTTT
>NA|TRBV11-3|TRBJ1-1|few
CASSPSISNTEAFF
TGTGCCAGCAGCCCAAGTATCTCGAACACTGAAGCTTTCTTT
>NA|TRBV5-1|TRBJ2-3|few
CASSLTWADTQYF
TGCGCCAGCAGCTTGACCTGGGCAGATACGCAGTATTTT
>NA|TRBV6-6|TRBJ1-4|NA
CASKGTASQLFF
TGTGCCAGCAAGGGAACCGCGTCGCAACTGTTTTTT
>NA|TRBV5-1|TRBJ2-3|NA
CASSFLASTDTQYF
TGCGCCAGCAGCTTTCTAGCCAGCACAGATACGCAGTATTTT
>NA|TRBV7-9|TRBJ1-1|NA
CASSFGGAVEAFF
TGTGCCAGCAGCTTTGGGGGGGCCGTTGAAGCTTTCTTT
>NA|TRBV5-1|TRBJ2-7|NA
CASSLGTGGEQYF
TGCGCCAGCAGCTTGGGGACCGGTGGCGAGCAGTACTTC
>NA|TRBV5-1|TRBJ2-7|few
CASSLAGIYEQYF
TGCGCCAGCAGCTTGGCAGGTATCTACGAGCAGTACTTC
>TRBD2|TRBV5-1|TRBJ2-5|NA
CASSLAGGETQYF
TGCGCCAGCAGCTTGGCGGGGGGGGAGACCCAGTACTTC
>NA|TRBV6-5|TRBJ1-2|few
CASSYSIAREDYTF
TGTGCCAGCAGTTACTCGATAGCCAGGGAAGACTACACCTTC
>NA|TRBV19|TRBJ2-7|NA
CASNKGAPTPYEQYF
TGTGCCAGTAACAAAGGGGCGCCAACCCCCTACGAGCAGTACTTC
>TRBD2|TRBV7-2|TRBJ2-1|NA
CASSLGGGSTPEQFF
TGTGCCAGCAGCTTAGGGGGCGGGAGCACTCCTGAGCAGTTCTTC
>TRBD1|TRBV4-3|TRBJ2-5|few
CASSQDGTGDGETQYF
TGCGCCAGCAGCCAAGATGGGACAGGGGATGGGGAGACCCAGTACTTC
>NA|TRBV29-1|TRBJ1-4|few
CSVAGAGASNEKLFF
TGCAGCGTTGCAGGGGCGGGGGCTTCTAATGAAAAACTGTTTTTT
>TRBD1|TRBV10-3|TRBJ2-2|NA
CAISESNPKDRGPLVDTGELFF
TGTGCCATCAGTGAGTCGAACCCAAAGGACAGGGGGCCGCTAGTGGACACCGGGGAGCTGTTTTTT
>NA|TRBV29-1|TRBJ1-1|few
CSVVGTRGGTEAFF
TGCAGCGTTGTGGGGACACGAGGTGGCACTGAAGCTTTCTTT
>TRBD2|TRBV5-1|TRBJ2-3|NA
CASRVTSGYTDTQYF
TGCGCCAGCAGGGTAACTAGCGGTTACACAGATACGCAGTATTTT
>NA|TRBV6-6|TRBJ2-3|NA
CASRSHTQYF
TGTGCCAGCAGGAGCCATACGCAGTATTTT
>NA|TRBV7-9|TRBJ2-1|NA
CASSADRAYNEQFF
TGTGCCAGCAGCGCCGACAGAGCCTACAATGAGCAGTTCTTC
>TRBD2|TRBV30|TRBJ2-4|NA
CAWRPGRKGGTSENIQYF
TGTGCCTGGAGGCCAGGCCGAAAAGGCGGGACTAGCGAAAACATTCAGTACTTC
>TRBD2|TRBV6-6|TRBJ2-3|NA
CATGSGSTDTQYF
TGTGCCACCGGTAGCGGGAGCACAGATACGCAGTATTTT
>NA|TRBV21-1|TRBJ2-4|medium-sized
CASTAKYF
TGTGCCAGCACCGCTAAGTACTTC
>TRBD1|TRBV28|TRBJ2-1|once
CASSPSTGYAGEQFF
TGTGCCAGCAGTCCCTCGACAGGGTACGCGGGCGAGCAGTTCTTC
>NA|TRBV7-2|TRBJ1-3|NA
CASSLALGAGNTIYF
TGTGCCAGCAGCTTAGCGTTAGGGGCTGGAAACACCATATATTTT
>NA|TRBV2|TRBJ2-3|few
CASSYSTDTQYF
TGTGCCAGCAGTTACAGCACAGATACGCAGTATTTT
>NA|TRBV2|TRBJ1-1|NA
CASSQRGPTFTEAFF
TGTGCCAGCAGTCAACGTGGACCGACTTTCACTGAAGCTTTCTTT
>NA|TRBV9|TRBJ1-2|NA
CASSVGGQSYGYTF
TGTGCCAGCAGCGTAGGCGGACAGTCCTATGGCTACACCTTC
>TRBD1|TRBV29-1|TRBJ2-5|NA
CSVGWAGGWETQYF
TGCAGCGTTGGATGGGCAGGGGGATGGGAGACCCAGTACTTC
>TRBD1|TRBV27|TRBJ2-3|NA
CASRRLFQTGSTDTQYF
TGTGCCAGCAGACGCTTATTTCAGACAGGGAGCACAGATACGCAGTATTTT
>NA|TRBV5-1|TRBJ2-2|NA
CASRAYTNTGELFF
TGCGCCAGCAGGGCCTATACTAACACCGGGGAGCTGTTTTTT
>TRBD1|TRBV11-2|TRBJ2-5|few
CASSWTGTGGLETQYF
TGTGCCAGCAGCTGGACCGGGACAGGGGGCTTGGAGACCCAGTACTTC
>TRBD2|TRBV11-3|TRBJ2-7|NA
CASSFLRLAGAGEQYF
TGTGCCAGCAGCTTCCTCCGACTAGCGGGAGCAGGCGAGCAGTACTTC
>TRBD2|TRBV7-7|TRBJ2-1|few
CASSTTTSGSNEQFF
TGTGCCAGCAGCACGACAACTAGCGGGAGTAATGAGCAGTTCTTC
>NA|TRBV27|TRBJ2-3|NA
CASSLNRAHTQYF
TGTGCCAGCAGTTTAAATCGGGCTCATACGCAGTATTTT
>TRBD1|TRBV7-9|TRBJ1-1|once
CASSLVTGESGAFF
TGTGCCAGCAGCTTAGTGACAGGGGAATCGGGAGCTTTCTTT
>TRBD1|TRBV2|TRBJ1-4|once
CASRQGPTNEKLFF
TGTGCCAGCAGACAGGGGCCAACTAATGAAAAACTGTTTTTT
>TRBD1|TRBV5-1|TRBJ2-6|NA
CASSMGQLSGANVLTF
TGCGCCAGCAGCATGGGACAGCTCTCTGGGGCCAACGTCCTGACTTTC
>NA|TRBV6-1|TRBJ2-2|NA
CASTLQGWTGELFF
TGTGCCAGCACCTTACAGGGCTGGACCGGGGAGCTGTTTTTT
>NA|TRBV6-5|TRBJ1-2|few
CASRDSGSLKGGYTF
TGTGCCAGCAGAGACTCCGGGAGCCTGAAAGGTGGCTACACCTTC
>NA|TRBV4-2|TRBJ1-3|once
CASSPGLGNTIYF
TGTGCCAGCAGCCCCGGCCTTGGAAACACCATATATTTT
>NA|TRBV2|TRBJ1-1|few
CASSEALRGAVVEAFF
TGTGCCAGCAGTGAAGCGCTTCGGGGGGCTGTTGTTGAAGCTTTCTTT
>NA|TRBV29-1|TRBJ1-1|NA
CSVTEGRTEAFF
TGCAGCGTGACGGAGGGGCGAACTGAAGCTTTCTTT
>TRBD2|TRBV30|TRBJ2-1|NA
CAWSVIRTSGSYNEQFF
TGTGCCTGGAGTGTAATCCGGACTAGCGGCTCCTACAATGAGCAGTTCTTC
>NA|TRBV30|TRBJ1-2|NA
CAWSGWIYGYTF
TGTGCCTGGAGTGGGTGGATCTATGGCTACACCTTC
>NA|TRBV6-9|TRBJ1-5|NA
CASSYSDQPQHF
TGTGCCAGCAGTTACTCAGATCAGCCCCAGCATTTT
>TRBD1|TRBV18|TRBJ1-5|NA
CASSQLTGTQPQHF
TGTGCCAGCTCACAACTGACAGGGACCCAGCCCCAGCATTTT
>NA|TRBV4-2|TRBJ2-1|NA
CASSTYNEQFF
TGTGCCAGCAGCACCTACAATGAGCAGTTCTTC
>NA|TRBV7-2|TRBJ1-2|NA
CASSPSLGQRRAYGYTF
TGTGCCAGCAGCCCAAGCTTAGGTCAGCGCAGGGCCTATGGCTACACCTTC
>NA|TRBV7-9|TRBJ2-5|NA
CASSFSQETQYF
TGTGCCAGCAGCTTTTCCCAAGAGACCCAGTACTTC
>NA|TRBV4-3|TRBJ1-1|medium-sized
CASSYQPRGTEAFF
TGCGCCAGCAGCTATCAACCTAGAGGCACTGAAGCTTTCTTT
>NA|TRBV10-3|TRBJ2-2|NA
CAISDPAAANTGELFF
TGTGCCATCAGTGATCCGGCCGCGGCGAACACCGGGGAGCTGTTTTTT
>NA|TRBV27|TRBJ2-1|NA
CASSSNTPYNEQFF
TGTGCCAGCAGTTCAAACACCCCGTACAATGAGCAGTTCTTC
>NA|TRBV5-1|TRBJ1-6|NA
CASSLIGESPLHF
TGCGCCAGCAGCTTGATCGGGGAGTCACCCCTCCACTTT
>NA|TRBV28|TRBJ1-1|medium-sized
CATRNTEAFF
TGTGCCACCCGAAACACTGAAGCTTTCTTT
>NA|TRBV7-2|TRBJ2-1|NA
CASSPSAAGWGYNEQFF
TGTGCCAGCAGCCCCAGCGCGGCGGGATGGGGGTACAATGAGCAGTTCTTC
>NA|TRBV7-2|TRBJ2-5|few
CASSLTAPVTETQYF
TGTGCCAGCAGCTTAACCGCCCCGGTCACAGAGACCCAGTACTTC
>NA|TRBV11-3|TRBJ2-5|few
CASSFSLPETQYF
TGTGCCAGCAGCTTCTCCCTACCAGAGACCCAGTACTTC
>NA|TRBV6-1|TRBJ1-1|NA
CASSPPPGHKASFF
TGTGCCAGCAGCCCCCCCCCGGGACATAAGGCATCTTTCTTT